A single sample is the source of the 28 T cell receptor beta chains below, sequenced in a study of cytomegalovirus exposure and HLA in healthy donors (TCRdb year 2017). The method behind the library was the immunoSEQ multiplex PCR assay. TCRdb re-hosts the immuneACCESS table, in-frame sequences only. Its copies lack some clones; in the studies checked, an unresolved V gene accounts for under half of them, and the cause for the rest is not known. The sample table holds some 140,000 clones, of which roughly 90% were seen once. Less than 3% of the sample is in the top ten clones. The sample taken for sequencing was PBMCs. The source is a young man in good health and CMV-seronegative.

The chain couples TRBV30 to TRBJ2-1, with 7 bases aligning to TRBD1. The CDR3 loop spans 15 amino acids. Germline V CDR1 and CDR2: GTSNPN, SVGIG (reference sequence). With V trimmed by 3 bases and J by 0 bases, 5 bases remained unmatched. Written as DNA, the CDR3 is TGTGCCTGGAGGCCGGGACAGAGCTCCTACAATGAGCAGTTCTTC. This codes for CAWRPGQSSYNEQFF.

J is TRBJ2-2 and V is TRBV6-4; 10 bases align to TRBD2. CDR1 is MRHNA, CDR2 SNTAGT, per germline. The CDR3 covers 14 residues. V trimming: 6 bases; J trimming: 5 bases; junction bases outside the gene matches: 3. CDR3: CASSLAGDTGELFF. DNA for the CDR3: TGTGCCAGCAGCCTAGCGGGAGATACCGGGGAGCTGTTTTTT.

The chain is built from TRBV4-3 and TRBJ2-3; 12 positions match TRBD2. The CDR3 runs 19 residues. CDR1 is LGHNA, CDR2 YSLEER, per germline. Trimming removed 4 bases from V and 2 bases from J; junction bases left unmatched: 13. The CDR3 loop is CASSRWNLGLAGITDTQYF. The CDR3, as DNA: TGCGCCAGCAGCCGATGGAACCTTGGACTAGCGGGGATCACAGATACGCAGTATTTT.

V and J are TRBV6-5 and TRBJ1-5; D is perhaps TRBD1 (6 bases). From germline, CDR1 is MNHEY and CDR2 SVGAGI. The CDR3 is 13 residues long. V dropped 2 bases and J dropped 6 bases, with 8 bases sitting between them. CDR3 protein: CASSYRGGQPQHF. The CDR3 nucleotides are TGTGCCAGCAGTTACAGGGGGGGTCAGCCCCAGCATTTT.

Only a few counts were recorded for this clone. This chain joins TRBV14 and TRBJ1-1; a possible D gene is TRBD1 (5 bases). Germline CDR1 reads SGHDN; CDR2 reads FVKESK. CDR3 size: 16 residues. Trimming stripped 1 base from V and 0 bases from J, with 12 bases between. CDR3 sequence (DNA): TGTGCCAGCAGCCAAGGTCGACAGTTAATGAACACTGAAGCTTTCTTT. It specifies CASSQGRQLMNTEAFF.

The chain recombines TRBV15 with TRBJ2-3; TRBD2 agrees at 7 bases. The length of the CDR3 is 15 residues. Germline CDR1 LNHNV, CDR2 YYDKDF (reference sequence). Trimming removed 1 base from V and 2 bases from J; junction bases left unmatched: 3. The CDR3 here is CATSRVAGYTDTQYF. CDR3 DNA: TGTGCCACCAGCAGAGTAGCGGGTTACACAGATACGCAGTATTTT.

The chain employs TRBV27 and TRBJ2-2; TRBD2 aligns across 7 bases. The trim removed 3 bases at V and 5 bases at J, leaving 15 bases unmatched. The length of the CDR3 is 18 residues. Germline V gene lookup returns CDR1 MNHEY and CDR2 SMNVEV (reference sequence). This CDR3 reads CASSLSPDGLSGTGELFF. For the CDR3, the DNA is TGTGCCAGCAGTTTGTCTCCCGATGGACTTAGCGGGACCGGGGAGCTGTTTTTT.

This clone was seen a single time. V and J are TRBV5-1 and TRBJ2-7; 10 bases align to TRBD1. V was pared by 3 bases and J by 7 bases, with 10 bases of the junction left unmatched. The CDR3 covers 15 residues. Germline values: CDR1 SGHRS, CDR2 YFSETQ. DNA for the CDR3: TGCGCCAGCAGCTCTGGGACAGGGGAGCGGGGTGAGCAGTACTTC. Its translation: CASSSGTGERGEQYF.

The chain employs TRBV27 and TRBJ1-4; TRBD1 matches at 10 bases. CDR1 MNHEY and CDR2 SMNVEV come from the germline V gene (reference sequence). The CDR3 has 16 residues. V was pared by 5 bases and J by 7 bases, with 10 bases of the junction left unmatched. The DNA of the CDR3 is TGTGCCAGCAGTCCGACAGCCGGGACAGGGGTTGAAAAACTGTTTTTT. The encoded protein is CASSPTAGTGVEKLFF.

The chain couples TRBV7-2 to TRBJ1-5, with TRBD1 identical over 9 bases. There are 15 residues in the CDR3. V was pared by 1 base and J by 7 bases, with 5 bases of the junction left unmatched. In germline, CDR1 is SGHTA, CDR2 FQGNSA. The chain's CDR3 is CASSLVGDRAQPQHF. CDR3 DNA: TGTGCCAGCAGCTTAGTTGGGGACAGGGCCCAGCCCCAGCATTTT.

The chain's CDR3 is CASSLEAGNTEAFF. The CDR3 nucleotides are TGCGCCAGCAGCTTGGAGGCGGGAAACACTGAAGCTTTCTTT. The chain couples TRBV5-1 to TRBJ1-1; no clear D. Germline CDR1 is SGHRS and CDR2 is YFSETQ. The V and J ends lost 0 bases and 2 bases respectively, with 8 bases between them. This CDR3 is built from 14 residues.

This clone was observed a few times. This sequence joins TRBV11-3 and TRBJ2-7; the D gene is possibly TRBD2 (6 bases). V was clipped by 5 bases and J by 6 bases, with 14 bases between them. Germline assignment: CDR1 SGHNT and CDR2 YENEEA. The CDR3 is 13 residues long. CDR3 coding DNA: TGTGCCAGCAGCCGATCCATGGGAGGCGAGCAGTACTTC. It yields the protein CASSRSMGGEQYF.

V gene TRBV5-1 combines with J gene TRBJ2-5, with D perhaps TRBD1 (6 bases). Trimming stripped 0 bases from V and 7 bases from J, with 10 bases between. In germline, CDR1 is SGHRS, CDR2 YFSETQ. The CDR3 is 13 residues long. CDR3 in DNA: TGCGCCAGCAGCTTGGCCCTACAGGGGACCCAGTACTTC. This gives the protein CASSLALQGTQYF.

Comments on this clone: An end of the junction does not agree with germline; a read error may underlie this. The genes are TRBV10-3 and TRBJ1-1; D perhaps matches TRBD1 (6 bases). The germline CDR1 and CDR2 sequences are ENHRY and SYGVKD. CDR3 length equals 13 residues. Here the CDR3 reads CAISESTDSRLLF. CDR3 DNA sequence: TGTGCCATCAGTGAGTCTACGGACAGTAGGCTGCTCTTT.

The rearrangement joins TRBV9 to TRBJ1-1; weak D call: TRBD1 (6 bases). V was clipped by 4 bases and J by 11 bases, with 18 bases between them. Looked up from germline, CDR1 is SGDLS and CDR2 is YYNGEE. The CDR3 length is 13 residues. This CDR3 is CASSSTGTGVAFF. As DNA, the CDR3 is TGTGCCAGCAGCTCAACAGGGACGGGTGTGGCTTTCTTT.

This chain uses TRBV19 with TRBJ1-2; unclear D gene. V lost 5 bases, J lost 7 bases, and 17 bases lay in between. This CDR3 comprises 14 residues. Germline values: CDR1 LNHDA, CDR2 SQIVND (reference sequence). This CDR3 reads CASSAPGGLSGYTF. The CDR3 nucleotides are TGTGCCAGTAGTGCCCCGGGAGGCTTGAGTGGCTACACCTTC.

The chain carries TRBV10-3 and TRBJ2-2, with a weak D call TRBD2 (5 bases). The length of the CDR3 is 14 residues. Germline V gives CDR1 ENHRY, CDR2 SYGVKD. With 10 bases removed from V and 5 bases from J, the gap between germline ends came to 17 bases. CDR3 sequence reads: CATRAAPGTGELFF. In DNA form, the CDR3 reads TGTGCCACCCGAGCGGCCCCGGGGACCGGGGAGCTGTTTTTT.

This chain uses TRBV13 with TRBJ2-1, with TRBD2 identical over 7 bases. Germline V gives CDR1 PRHDT, CDR2 FYEKMQ (reference sequence). This CDR3 spans 15 amino acids. The V segment lost 2 bases and the J segment 3 bases; nucleotides outside the gene matches: 4. This CDR3 is CASSLRASGYNEQFF. The CDR3 DNA follows: TGTGCCAGCAGCTTACGGGCTAGCGGCTACAATGAGCAGTTCTTC.

This rearrangement joins TRBV7-6 to TRBJ2-2; 9 bases map to TRBD1. Losses at the gene ends were 3 bases for V and 5 bases for J; bases not matched to a gene: 7. This CDR3 is 16 amino acids long. Germline V gene data show CDR1 as SGHVS and CDR2 as FNYEAQ. The CDR3 bases are TGTGCCAGCAGCTTCACCGGGACAGGGAGTACCGGGGAGCTGTTTTTT. This codes for CASSFTGTGSTGELFF.

This chain connects TRBV19 to TRBJ1-2, with TRBD1 identical over 7 bases. The V and J ends lost 1 base and 4 bases, in that order; junction bases with no gene match: 12. From germline, CDR1 is LNHDA and CDR2 SQIVND (reference sequence). CDR3 length equals 17 residues. The CDR3 spells CASSIGFGTELAYGYTF. CDR3 bases: TGTGCCAGTAGTATAGGGTTCGGGACAGAGTTGGCCTATGGCTACACCTTC.

This clone has only a few counts. The gene calls are TRBV4-1 and TRBJ1-5; the match to TRBD1 covers 7 bases. CDR3 length: 15 amino acids. CDR1 and CDR2 from the germline V gene are MGHRA and YSYEKL. V shed 0 bases, J shed 7 bases, and the junction held 6 bases outside the gene matches. The CDR3, as DNA: TGCGCCAGCAGCCAAGACATCGACAGGGAACAGCCCCAGCATTTT. Amino acids: CASSQDIDREQPQHF.

The chain recombines TRBV2 with TRBJ1-1; 7 positions match TRBD1. Per the germline V gene, CDR1 is SNHLY and CDR2 is FYNNEI. The trim removed 6 bases at V and 2 bases at J, leaving 9 bases unmatched. There are 15 residues in the CDR3. The DNA for the CDR3 is TGTGCCAGCAGCCTAATCAGGGGGATCAACACTGAAGCTTTCTTT. Translation: CASSLIRGINTEAFF.

V usage is TRBV4-1 and J usage is TRBJ1-4; no clear D. CDR1 MGHRA and CDR2 YSYEKL come from the germline V gene. The V gene lost 0 bases and the J gene lost 4 bases, with 9 bases spanning the gap. The CDR3 runs 15 residues. The CDR3 sequence is CASSQDAGINEKLFF. CDR3 nucleotides: TGCGCCAGCAGCCAAGATGCCGGGATTAATGAAAAACTGTTTTTT.

V gene TRBV28 combines with J gene TRBJ2-1; 13 bases are shared with TRBD2. CDR3 length: 19 residues. V trimming: 1 base; J trimming: 5 bases; junction bases outside the gene matches: 11. Germline V gives CDR1 MDHEN, CDR2 SYDVKM. Written as DNA, the CDR3 is TGTGCCAGCAGTTTATCACTAAGGACTAGCGGGAGTGAGGACAATGAGCAGTTCTTC. Encoded protein: CASSLSLRTSGSEDNEQFF.

This clone has only one observation. The V and J genes are TRBV7-9 and TRBJ1-4; D uncertain. Trimming removed 3 bases at V and 3 bases at J, with 8 bases between. Germline V gives CDR1 SEHNR, CDR2 FQNEAQ (reference sequence). The CDR3 totals 14 residues. The CDR3: CASSFGESNEKLFF. The CDR3 bases are TGTGCCAGCAGCTTCGGTGAATCTAATGAAAAACTGTTTTTT.

The V and J genes are TRBV6-5 and TRBJ1-4; 7 bases agree with TRBD1. Germline CDR1 is MNHEY and CDR2 is SVGAGI. CDR3 length equals 15 residues. Losses at the gene ends were 4 bases for V and 11 bases for J; bases not matched to a gene: 13. Here the CDR3 reads CASSSRTGPRRKLFF. The CDR3 DNA reads as TGTGCCAGCAGTTCCCGGACAGGTCCACGCCGGAAACTGTTTTTT.

The chain has TRBV27 and TRBJ1-5; possible D gene TRBD1, 5 bases. This CDR3 comprises 14 residues. The germline V gene has CDR1 MNHEY and CDR2 SMNVEV (reference sequence). The V end was cut by 5 bases, the J end by 1 base, with 9 bases between. CDR3 region: CASSLRGSNQPQHF. The CDR3 nucleotides read TGTGCCAGCAGTCTTCGGGGGAGCAATCAGCCCCAGCATTTT.

This clone was observed a single time. For the CDR3, the DNA is TGTGCCAGCAGGGGGGGGCTAGCGGGAGATCTCTCAGATACGCAGTATTTT. This codes for CASRGGLAGDLSDTQYF. The chain recombines TRBV28 with TRBJ2-3, with 10 bases identical to TRBD2. Germline V gene sequence: CDR1 MDHEN, CDR2 SYDVKM. This CDR3 has 17 residues. The V and J ends lost 6 bases and 4 bases, in that order; junction bases with no gene match: 13.